The rows below give T cell receptor beta chains drawn from one sample of a study of cytomegalovirus exposure and HLA in healthy donors. The method was immunoSEQ multiplex PCR; TCRdb's version includes in-frame clones alone and lacks a portion of them. The data contain roughly 150,000 clones, approximately 81% of them singletons. The sequenced sample was PBMCs. These receptors all come from a man aged 30-40 years in good health and CMV-seronegative. Each CDR3 is given with its conserved first and last residue. The D gene is left open where the match is weak. Clone sizes are given selectively: once, few, many, or a class where the clone is expanded.

TRBV9,.,TRBJ2-1,.,TGTGCCAGCAGCGTAGACAAGTCCTACAATGAGCAGTTCTTC,CASSVDKSYNEQFF
TRBV5-1,.,TRBJ2-6,.,TGCGCCAGTACCCGAGGGTCGGGGGCCAACGTCCTGACTTTC,CASTRGSGANVLTF
TRBV12-5,.,TRBJ2-1,TRBD2,TGTGCTAGTGGTCCCTCTCCCGGACTAGCGGTTCCTAGCCCCTACAATGAGCAGTTCTTC,CASGPSPGLAVPSPYNEQFF
TRBV2,.,TRBJ2-7,.,TGTGCCAGCAGTGAATGGGCGGGGGCCCCCAACGAGCAGTACTTC,CASSEWAGAPNEQYF
TRBV18,.,TRBJ1-6,.,TGTGCCAGCTCACCACAGGGACCGGGGGATTCACCCCTCCACTTT,CASSPQGPGDSPLHF
TRBV6-5,.,TRBJ2-3,TRBD1,TGTGCCAGCAGTCCGGACAGGGGGGGCACAGATACGCAGTATTTT,CASSPDRGGTDTQYF
TRBV6-1,.,TRBJ1-5,.,TGTGCCAGCAGTGACGTCTCCAGGGATCAGCCCCAGCATTTT,CASSDVSRDQPQHF
TRBV10-3,once,TRBJ2-1,TRBD2,TGTGCCATCAGTGCTAGCGGGGAGCACAATGAGCAGTTCTTC,CAISASGEHNEQFF
TRBV10-3,once,TRBJ2-2,TRBD2,TGTGCCATCGAAGCTAGCGGGGGTCACACCGGGGAGCTGTTTTTT,CAIEASGGHTGELFF
TRBV5-1,.,TRBJ1-4,.,TGCGCCAGCAGCTCGGTCGGGGGAGGTGAAAAACTGTTTTTT,CASSSVGGGEKLFF
TRBV14,.,TRBJ2-3,TRBD2,TGTGCCAGCAGCCAACAATATAGCGGGAGTGTGCCAGATACGCAGTATTTT,CASSQQYSGSVPDTQYF
TRBV4-1,.,TRBJ2-1,.,TGCGCCGCGGGAAAGCATGAGCAGTTCTTC,CAAGKHEQFF
TRBV2,.,TRBJ2-4,.,TGTGCCAGCAGTGAAAGGGCTGTCGGGGACAAAAACATTCAGTACTTC,CASSERAVGDKNIQYF
TRBV2,.,TRBJ2-1,TRBD1,TGTGCCAGCTTTGTGGGGGACAGCTCCTACAATGAGCAGTTCTTC,CASFVGDSSYNEQFF
TRBV19,.,TRBJ2-1,TRBD2,TGTGCCAGTTCCACTAGCGGGAGGAGTGAGCAGTTCTTC,CASSTSGRSEQFF
TRBV2,.,TRBJ1-2,TRBD1,TGTGCCAGCGTCGGGACAGGAGTCGCGTATGGCTACACCTTC,CASVGTGVAYGYTF
TRBV10-3,.,TRBJ1-4,.,TGTGCCATCGGTGGGGCTGGTGAAAAACTGTTTTTT,CAIGGAGEKLFF
TRBV7-8,.,TRBJ1-5,.,TGTGCCAGCAGCTTAGGTACAGGCAATCAGCCCCAGCATTTT,CASSLGTGNQPQHF
TRBV4-2,medium-sized,TRBJ2-1,TRBD2,TGTGCCAGCAGCCAAGAGACTAGCGGCTCCTACAATGAGCAGTTCTTC,CASSQETSGSYNEQFF
TRBV7-3,.,TRBJ2-3,.,TGTGCCAGCAGCCCGGGATATAGCACAGATACGCAGTATTTT,CASSPGYSTDTQYF
TRBV5-1,.,TRBJ2-3,.,TGCGCCAGCAATTCTCAGGGAACAGATACGCAGTATTTT,CASNSQGTDTQYF
TRBV27,.,TRBJ1-5,TRBD1,TGTGCCAGCAGCCCCCTGGGACAGGGCTACAATCAGCCCCAGCATTTT,CASSPLGQGYNQPQHF
TRBV27,.,TRBJ2-7,.,TGTGCCAGCAGTTTATCTCTGGCAGGCGCAACCTACGAGCAGTACTTC,CASSLSLAGATYEQYF
TRBV5-1,once,TRBJ1-2,TRBD1,TGCGCCAGCAGCCAGGGGGCGCAGGCCTATGGCTACACCTTC,CASSQGAQAYGYTF
TRBV18,.,TRBJ1-5,.,TGTGCCAGCTCAACCACAGGGTTAAGCAATCAGCCCCAGCATTTT,CASSTTGLSNQPQHF
TRBV7-2,.,TRBJ2-2,.,TGTGCCAGTAGCAGGGGGACTAGAACCGGGGAGCTGTTTTTT,CASSRGTRTGELFF
TRBV6-4,few,TRBJ2-5,.,TGTGCCAGCAGCGAGAAGCGGAGAGACTGCCTTAAGCACTTC,CASSEKRRDCLKHF
TRBV9,.,TRBJ1-5,TRBD1,TGTGCCAGCAGCGCCGGGACAGGGGGCAATCAGCCCCAGCATTTT,CASSAGTGGNQPQHF
TRBV29-1,few,TRBJ2-1,.,TGCAGCGCCCCAGGGCGGAACTCCTACAATGAGCAGTTCTTC,CSAPGRNSYNEQFF
TRBV5-4,.,TRBJ1-1,.,TGTGCCAGCAGCTCAAAGTTGATCAGTGGGAACACTGAAGCTTTCTTT,CASSSKLISGNTEAFF
TRBV6-1,.,TRBJ1-2,TRBD1,TGTGCCAGCAGTCCCTACCCGACAGGGGACTATGGCTACACCTTC,CASSPYPTGDYGYTF
TRBV6-5,.,TRBJ2-1,TRBD1,TGTGCCAGCAGTTACTCGGGGACAGGGGTTTACAATGAGCAGTTCTTC,CASSYSGTGVYNEQFF
TRBV7-2,once,TRBJ2-5,TRBD2,TGTGCCAGCAGCCACACCCGACTAGCGGAGAAGGAGACCCAGTACTTC,CASSHTRLAEKETQYF
TRBV6-1,.,TRBJ1-5,.,TGTGCCAGCAGTCAGGACAGTTTTCAGCCCCAGCATTTT,CASSQDSFQPQHF
TRBV7-2,.,TRBJ1-6,.,TGTGCCAGCAGCGCGTACAGGGATTCACCCCTCCACTTT,CASSAYRDSPLHF
TRBV30,once,TRBJ2-5,TRBD1,TGTGCCGGTGGGCTGGGCAGGGGGCAAGAGACCCAGTACTTC,CAGGLGRGQETQYF
TRBV6-6,.,TRBJ1-2,TRBD1,TGTGCCAGCAGTTCGGATGCCACAGGGGTGTATGGCTACACCTTC,CASSSDATGVYGYTF
TRBV11-2,.,TRBJ2-1,TRBD2,TGTGCCAGCAGCGTACTAGCGGGAGCCCCTGAGCAGTTCTTC,CASSVLAGAPEQFF
TRBV30,.,TRBJ2-7,TRBD1,TGTGCCTGGAGTGCGACAGGGTACGAGCAGTACTTC,CAWSATGYEQYF
TRBV29-1,.,TRBJ1-4,.,TGCAGCGTTGAAGAGGAGTCAAAACTGTTTTTT,CSVEEESKLFF
TRBV6-6,.,TRBJ2-5,TRBD2,TGTGCCAGCAGTTATGGCGGGGGAGAGACCCAGTACTTC,CASSYGGGETQYF
TRBV7-6,.,TRBJ2-3,.,TGTGCCAGCAGCTTGGGGGCGGGGGCCTCCACAGATACGCAGTATTTT,CASSLGAGASTDTQYF
TRBV9,.,TRBJ2-7,.,TGTGCCAGCAGCCCTTGGGGGGACCCCTACGAGCAGTACTTC,CASSPWGDPYEQYF
TRBV19,.,TRBJ2-1,TRBD2,TGTGCCAGTAGCCGCTCCTCGGGACTAGGTTTCGATGAGCAGTTCTTC,CASSRSSGLGFDEQFF
TRBV15,.,TRBJ2-4,TRBD2,TGTGCCACCAGCGCGACTAGCGGGGGGGTAGGTAGGGTGATTCAGTACTTC,CATSATSGGVGRVIQYF
TRBV10-3,.,TRBJ1-6,TRBD1,TGTGCCATCAGTGAGGTCAGGGGGTATTCACCCCTCCACTTT,CAISEVRGYSPLHF
TRBV28,.,TRBJ1-5,TRBD1,TGTGCCAGCACCCTGGGGACAGGGATTATGGGCAATCAGCCCCAGCATTTT,CASTLGTGIMGNQPQHF
TRBV15,.,TRBJ2-1,.,TGTGCCACCAGCACGCAGGGGGGCAATGAGCAGTTCTTC,CATSTQGGNEQFF
TRBV6-6,once,TRBJ2-7,TRBD2,TGTGCCAGCAGCCGGGGACTGGCGGGGGGGGTGGAGCAGTACTTC,CASSRGLAGGVEQYF
TRBV5-4,.,TRBJ2-3,TRBD1,TGTGCCAGCAGCTCGGGGGCGGGACAGGGTGGTGCAGATACGCAGTATTTT,CASSSGAGQGGADTQYF
TRBV13,.,TRBJ2-4,.,TGTGCCAGCAGCTTATCCTCACTTCTAGCCAAAAACATTCAGTACTTC,CASSLSSLLAKNIQYF
TRBV11-1,.,TRBJ2-7,.,TGTGCCAGCAGCTTCTCCTCCTACGAGCAGTACTTC,CASSFSSYEQYF
TRBV15,.,TRBJ1-1,.,TGTGCCACCAGCAGAGTTTTAGGGGACACTGAAGCTTTCTTT,CATSRVLGDTEAFF
TRBV30,.,TRBJ1-2,TRBD1,TGTGCCTGGAGAGGGACAGGGCTGCTTCTGGGCTACACCTTC,CAWRGTGLLLGYTF
TRBV28,.,TRBJ2-4,TRBD1,TGTGCCAGCAGCAGGGACAGGGGAAGTGACATTCAGTACTTC,CASSRDRGSDIQYF
TRBV5-5,once,TRBJ1-2,TRBD1,TGTGCCAGCAGCTTTACAGGGGGAGACTATGGCTACACCTTC,CASSFTGGDYGYTF
TRBV9,.,TRBJ2-3,.,TGTGCCAGCAGCAGGTCAGCGCTGGCACGAGATACGCAGTATTTT,CASSRSALARDTQYF
TRBV6-4,.,TRBJ2-1,.,TGTGCCAGCAGTGAGGGCAGGGGTCTTTACAATGAGCAGTTCTTC,CASSEGRGLYNEQFF